Listed here are 5 T cell receptor beta chains from one sample, sequenced in a study of shared clonotypes between healthy human individuals. Naive CD8 populations comprised CD45RO-negative cells positively selected for CCR7, excluding terminally differentiated effector memory CD45RA+ cells. The method was immunoSEQ multiplex PCR; TCRdb's version includes in-frame clones alone and lacks a portion of them. The sample lists hundreds of thousands of clones, about 92% occurring once. Sequenced material: naive CD8+ T cells sorted from blood. The receptors shown here come from a young man in good health.

V gene TRBV5-1 combines with J gene TRBJ2-7; D remains unclear. This CDR3 is built from 13 residues. V lost 8 bases and J 0 bases, leaving 12 bases between the germline ends. CDR1 SGHRS and CDR2 YFSETQ come from the germline V gene. The CDR3 spells CASAWWSSYEQYF. As DNA, the CDR3 is TGCGCCAGTGCCTGGTGGAGCTCCTACGAGCAGTACTTC.

This chain links TRBV7-6 with TRBJ2-1; 14 nucleotides align to TRBD2. CDR1 SGHVS and CDR2 FNYEAQ come from the germline V gene. With 2 bases clipped from V and 1 base from J, the junction kept 13 bases outside the gene matches. CDR3 length equals 21 residues. The CDR3 protein is CASSLFAETSGRGRSYNEQFF. The CDR3 bases are TGTGCCAGCAGCTTATTTGCGGAGACTAGCGGGAGGGGTAGGTCCTACAATGAGCAGTTCTTC.

The V call is TRBV15, the J call TRBJ1-4, with no clear D. The CDR3 has 15 residues. V was trimmed by 3 bases and J by 2 bases, leaving 10 bases between them. CDR1 LNHNV and CDR2 YYDKDF come from the germline V gene (reference sequence). The CDR3 sequence is CATSRNSWTNEKLFF. DNA of the CDR3: TGTGCCACCAGCAGGAACAGTTGGACTAATGAAAAACTGTTTTTT.

This clone was recorded once. This chain links TRBV30 with TRBJ1-2, with D perhaps matching TRBD1 (6 bases). Per germline, CDR1 GTSNPN and CDR2 SVGIG (reference sequence). Deletions cut 5 bases from V and 4 bases from J, with 8 bases between. The CDR3 has 11 amino acids. CDR3 region: CAWDRTYGYTF. DNA of the CDR3: TGTGCCTGGGACAGGACCTATGGCTACACCTTC.

The chain couples TRBV6-5 to TRBJ2-7; 11 nucleotides align to TRBD2. The CDR3 has 14 amino acids. Germline values: CDR1 MNHEY, CDR2 SVGAGI. The junction had 3 bases not matched to a gene; V was cut back by 5 bases and J by 3 bases. The DNA of the CDR3 is TGTGCCAGCAGTCCTAGCGGGAGGATCTACGAGCAGTACTTC. It codes for CASSPSGRIYEQYF.